This TCR beta chain originates from a study of shared clonotypes between healthy human individuals. None of the donors, who were healthy HIV-negative adults, had recently had acute infections or vaccinations. Nashville, Tennessee was home to all donors, who were Caucasian adults. For genomic DNA, unsorted samples relied on roughly 100 million PBMCs. Per the germline V gene, CDR1 is MNHEY and CDR2 is SMNVEV (reference sequence). The length of the CDR3 is 12 residues. The V end was cut by 2 bases, the J end by 9 bases, with 8 bases between. Spread over ten immunoSEQ deep assay plates, unsorted PBMC DNA underwent sequencing. Here immunoSEQ multiplex PCR was the method, and the copy in TCRdb shows in-frame clones only, minus some. The sample carries about half a million clones, about four fifths recorded once.

This sequence originates from a woman aged 40 to 55 in good health. Some clones in this sample may be carry-over from other donors' samples. Source material: PBMCs. V gene TRBV27 combines with J gene TRBJ2-4; a possible D gene is TRBD1 (5 bases). In nucleotides, the CDR3 is TGTGCCAGCAGTTTAAGGGGCGGCATTCAGTACTTC. Translating it yields CASSLRGGIQYF.